What follows are 15 T cell receptor beta chains derived from one specimen sequenced in a study of blood T cell repertoires in COVID-19. Method: immunoSEQ multiplex PCR; TCRdb's copy keeps in-frame clones and lacks some. The sample comprises 250,000 or so clones, about nine tenths of which are singletons, and roughly 2.3% rests with the top ten. Sequencing input: PBMCs or T cells enriched from blood (not recorded which). The receptors originated from a woman in her thirties or forties with acute COVID-19.

This chain uses TRBV4-1 with TRBJ1-4; D is uncertain. Germline CDR1 reads MGHRA; CDR2 reads YSYEKL. The CDR3 consists of 16 residues. Between the trimmed V and J ends, which lost 1 base and 0 bases, there was a span of 9 bases. This CDR3 is CASSQATGSTNEKLFF. Here the CDR3 DNA reads TGCGCCAGCAGCCAAGCCACGGGTTCAACTAATGAAAAACTGTTTTTT.

The rearrangement joins TRBV7-8 to TRBJ1-1, with no clear D. This CDR3 is 14 amino acids long. Trimming cost V 4 bases and J 3 bases, with 12 bases left between them. Germline values: CDR1 SGHVS, CDR2 FQNEAQ. The CDR3 is CASSSILRDTEAFF. For the CDR3, the DNA is TGTGCCAGCAGCTCAATCCTTCGGGACACTGAAGCTTTCTTT. Full variable domain (rest looked up from reference TRBV7-8 and TRBJ1-1): GAGVSQSPRYKVAKRGQDVALRCDPISGHVSLFWYQQALGQGPEFLTYFQNEAQLDKSGLPSDRFFAERPEGSVSTLKIQRTQQEDSAVYLCASSSILRDTEAFFGQGTRLTVV.

CDR3 nucleotides: TGTGCCAGCAGCTTAGCGGGGGAGGGCACAGATACGCAGTATTTT. This translates into CASSLAGEGTDTQYF. The chain links TRBV7-8 to TRBJ2-3, with D possibly matching TRBD2 (6 bases). The CDR3 loop spans 15 amino acids. The germline CDR1 and CDR2 sequences are SGHVS and FQNEAQ. V was clipped by 0 bases and J by 1 base, with 8 bases between them.

The CDR3 nucleotides read TGCAGCGCCACCGGGGGAGGGACTAATGAAAAACTGTTTTTT. It codes for CSATGGGTNEKLFF. The chain couples TRBV29-1 to TRBJ1-4; D might be TRBD1 (5 bases). CDR3 length: 14 residues. In germline, CDR1 is SQVTM, CDR2 ANQGSEA. The V end was cut by 7 bases, the J end by 2 bases, with 14 bases between.

The V and J genes are TRBV12-3 or TRBV12-4 and TRBJ2-3; 8 bases map to TRBD1. The CDR3 has 12 amino acids. J lost 13 bases, V lost 5 bases, and 8 bases had no gene match. As DNA, the CDR3 is TGTGCCAGCAGTCCTCAGGGGGCGCTTGAGTATTTT. As protein: CASSPQGALEYF.

This clone was observed a few times. The CDR3 DNA reads as TGTGCCAGCAGCAAAGGACTAGCGGGAGGGACCAATGAGCAGTTCTTC. As protein: CASSKGLAGGTNEQFF. The chain combines TRBV4-2 with TRBJ2-1, with TRBD2 matching over 15 bases. The CDR3 totals 16 residues. Germline lookup yields CDR1 LGHNA and CDR2 YNFKEQ. V shed 5 bases, J shed 6 bases, and the junction held 5 bases outside the gene matches.

The gene calls are TRBV10-3 and TRBJ2-7; 7 bases agree with TRBD2. The CDR3 runs to 12 residues. In germline, CDR1 is ENHRY, CDR2 SYGVKD. V shed 8 bases, J shed 3 bases, and the junction held 4 bases outside the gene matches. As DNA, the CDR3 is TGTGCCATCGGGGCGGGGGACTACGAGCAGTACTTC. It translates to CAIGAGDYEQYF.

The chain uses TRBV2 and TRBJ2-5; 14 nucleotides match TRBD2. Germline V gene data show CDR1 as SNHLY and CDR2 as FYNNEI. V shed 8 bases, J shed 2 bases, and the junction held 4 bases outside the gene matches. The CDR3 spans 15 residues. CDR3 loop: CASARTSGRQETQYF. Here the CDR3 DNA reads TGTGCCAGCGCCCGGACTAGCGGGAGGCAAGAGACCCAGTACTTC. The full variable domain, its missing parts supplied by reference TRBV2 and TRBJ2-5, is EPEVTQTPSHQVTQMGQEVILRCVPISNHLYFYWYRQILGQKVEFLVSFYNNEISEKSEIFDDQFSVERPDGSNFTLKIRSTKLEDSAMYFCASARTSGRQETQYFGPGTRLLVL.

The gene calls are TRBV5-1 and TRBJ1-3; D not resolved. The CDR3 has 15 residues. V gave up 0 bases and J gave up 0 bases, with 7 bases separating them. Germline V gives CDR1 SGHRS, CDR2 YFSETQ. The CDR3 loop reads CASSLAPSSGNTIYF. In nucleotides, the CDR3 is TGCGCCAGCAGCTTGGCTCCCAGCTCTGGAAACACCATATATTTT. Using reference TRBV5-1 and TRBJ1-3 for the parts outside the CDR3, the full variable domain is KAGVTQTPRYLIKTRGQQVTLSCSPISGHRSVSWYQQTPGQGLQFLFEYFSETQRNKGNFPGRFSGRQFSNSRSEMNVSTLELGDSALYLCASSLAPSSGNTIYFGEGSWLTVV.

The chain links TRBV28 to TRBJ2-1; TRBD2 agrees at 10 bases. V lost 1 base and J lost 4; bases outside the gene matches: 7. The CDR3 consists of 17 residues. Germline lookup yields CDR1 MDHEN and CDR2 SYDVKM. The CDR3 is CASSLSKLAGQYNEQFF. For the CDR3, the DNA is TGTGCCAGCAGTTTATCCAAACTAGCGGGACAATACAATGAGCAGTTCTTC.

The genes are TRBV6-4 and TRBJ2-1; 10 bases map to TRBD2. In germline, CDR1 is MRHNA, CDR2 SNTAGT. The V gene end was trimmed by 5 bases and the J gene end by 7 bases; junction bases not matched to a gene: 5. The length of the CDR3 is 14 residues. CDR3 sequence reads: CASSIAGGRNEQFF. The CDR3 coding sequence is TGTGCCAGCAGTATAGCGGGGGGCCGTAATGAGCAGTTCTTC.

The chain combines TRBV19 with TRBJ2-5; 7 nucleotides match TRBD2. V trimming: 8 bases; J trimming: 3 bases; junction bases outside the gene matches: 9. The CDR3 sequence is 14 residues long. Per germline, CDR1 LNHDA and CDR2 SQIVND (reference sequence). The CDR3 here is CASRKRGVKETQYF. CDR3 bases: TGTGCCAGTCGAAAGCGGGGCGTTAAAGAGACCCAGTACTTC. The variable domain in full, with the rest retrieved from reference TRBV19 and TRBJ2-5, is DGGITQSPKYLFRKEGQNVTLSCEQNLNHDAMYWYRQDPGQGLRLIYYSQIVNDFQKGDIAEGYSVSREKKESFPLTVTSAQKNPTAFYLCASRKRGVKETQYFGPGTRLLVL.

This clone was seen a handful of times. The rearrangement joins TRBV7-2 to TRBJ2-1; 7 bases line up with TRBD2. The CDR3 contains 15 residues. Trimming cost V 2 bases and J 2 bases; bases outside gene matches: 3. Germline values: CDR1 SGHTA, CDR2 FQGNSA. CDR3 amino acids: CASSLSLAAYNEQFF. CDR3 DNA sequence: TGTGCCAGCAGCTTATCCCTAGCGGCCTACAATGAGCAGTTCTTC.

The gene calls are TRBV25-1 and TRBJ2-7; D remains ambiguous. The CDR3 totals 12 residues. Germline CDR1 is MGHDK and CDR2 is SYGVNS. With 4 bases removed from V and 4 bases from J, the gap between germline ends came to 8 bases. The CDR3 sequence: CASSGSPYEQYF. For the CDR3, the DNA is TGTGCCAGCAGTGGTTCCCCTTACGAGCAGTACTTC.

V usage is TRBV11-2 and J usage is TRBJ2-2; 8 nucleotides agree with TRBD2. This CDR3 comprises 16 residues. After removal of 1 base from V and 3 bases from J, the junction contained 4 bases not matched to a gene. CDR1 and CDR2 from the germline V gene are SGHAT and FQNNGV. As DNA, the CDR3 is TGTGCCAGCAGCTTAGTGGCGGGGGGTTACACCGGGGAGCTGTTTTTT. This sequence encodes CASSLVAGGYTGELFF.